This TCR beta chain came from a study of cytomegalovirus exposure and HLA in healthy donors. Turning to the study itself: Sequencing of approximately 190 million T cells in an earlier analysis found 95 million to 120 million unique TCR beta sequences. Findings and caveats of the study: For presence/absence analyses, sequencing depth was assumed to be roughly uniform across donors. In a later analysis, TCR beta V- and J-gene trimming showed a link to a missense DCLRE1C variant.

In the PCR, 60 Vbeta and 13 Jbeta primers were used. Authors' analysis steps: Later analysis identified some 80 million unique TCR beta chains, about 12 million shared. TCRdb's table, derived via immunoSEQ multiplex PCR, lists solely in-frame clones and lacks some. V, J and clone size reflect that table, while D and trimming were determined from the DNA. This specimen shows tens of thousands of clones; the ten leading clones hold about 2.9%. CDR3 size: 14 residues. Trimming cost V 2 bases and J 2 bases, with 11 bases left between them. Germline loops: CDR1 SGHRS, CDR2 YFSETQ. To note about this clone: Its antigen is still unknown.

The chain has TRBV5-1 and TRBJ2-7; D is possibly TRBD1 (5 bases). The receptor was isolated from a man aged 35-49 years in good health and CMV-seronegative. What was sequenced was PBMCs. CDR3 protein: CASSFSQGTYEQYF. CDR3 sequence (DNA): TGCGCCAGCAGCTTTTCCCAGGGTACCTACGAGCAGTACTTC.